Listed below are T cell receptor beta chains from one sample, sequenced in a study of cytomegalovirus exposure and HLA in healthy donors. TCRdb keeps only in-frame clones here, not all; method: immunoSEQ multiplex PCR. The data contain 160,000 or so clones, around 77% of them singletons. The sequenced sample was PBMCs. These receptor sequences come from a woman aged 25 to 39 in good health and CMV-seronegative. The CDR3 runs from the conserved cysteine through the conserved F or W. Fields, in order: J gene, V gene, D gene, clone size, CDR3 DNA, CDR3 protein. A D gene is named only where the DNA matches it firmly. Clone sizes are given selectively: once, few, many, or a class where the clone is expanded.

TRBJ1-4,TRBV19,-,-,TGTGCCAGTTCGGACAGCATTAATGAAAAACTGTTTTTT,CASSDSINEKLFF
TRBJ2-7,TRBV7-8,TRBD1,-,TGTGCCAGCAGCACCCTGCCCGGACAGGGTTTTTCCTACGAGCAGTACTTC,CASSTLPGQGFSYEQYF
TRBJ2-2,TRBV25-1,-,-,TGTGCCAGCAGTATGCCCAGGGGGAACACCGGGGAGCTGTTTTTT,CASSMPRGNTGELFF
TRBJ2-1,TRBV7-2,-,-,TGTGCCAGCAGCTTATGGGGGCCTACCTACAATGAGCAGTTCTTC,CASSLWGPTYNEQFF
TRBJ2-7,TRBV30,-,-,TGTGCCTGGAGTGTCGGGGTTCCTAACGAGCAGTACTTC,CAWSVGVPNEQYF
TRBJ1-1,TRBV7-2,TRBD1,-,TGTGCCAGCAGCTTTTGGGTACCCGGGACAGGGAATACTGAAGCTTTCTTT,CASSFWVPGTGNTEAFF
TRBJ1-1,TRBV9,-,-,TGTGCCAGCAGCGCCCACCTGACGGGGAACACTGAAGCTTTCTTT,CASSAHLTGNTEAFF
TRBJ1-1,TRBV9,-,-,TGTGCCAGCAGCCCAAGACTGGAGGTCACTGAAGCTTTCTTT,CASSPRLEVTEAFF
TRBJ1-1,TRBV30,TRBD1,once,TGTGCCTGGACCAGGGGGGACACTGAAGCTTTCTTT,CAWTRGDTEAFF
TRBJ2-5,TRBV5-1,TRBD2,-,TGCGCCAGCAGCTTGGTGGCCGGGGGGGCCGAAGAGACCCAGTACTTC,CASSLVAGGAEETQYF
TRBJ1-6,TRBV2,-,-,TGTGCCAGTGGCGCCTTTGACAGTCCAAATTCACCCCTCCACTTT,CASGAFDSPNSPLHF
TRBJ1-1,TRBV7-9,TRBD1,-,TGTGCCAGCAGCTTAGTAAGTGCAGGGGGCCAAGCTTTCTTT,CASSLVSAGGQAFF
TRBJ2-3,TRBV4-1,TRBD2,once,TGCGCCAGCAGCCAAGCTGGGATAGCGGGTCGTGGAGATACGCAGTATTTT,CASSQAGIAGRGDTQYF
TRBJ1-1,TRBV28,-,-,TGTGCCAGCAGTTTGGGGGGGACGGGGCGGAACACTGAAGCTTTCTTT,CASSLGGTGRNTEAFF
TRBJ2-7,TRBV5-1,TRBD1,-,TGCGCCACCAAACCCGGGACAGGGGCAAACGAGCAGTACTTC,CATKPGTGANEQYF
TRBJ1-3,TRBV7-9,-,-,TGTGCCAGCAGCTTAGCATATGTCGGACAAAGATCTGGAAACACCATATATTTT,CASSLAYVGQRSGNTIYF
TRBJ2-7,TRBV19,-,few,TGTGCCAGTAGTAAGGGGCTCCCCCCGGGCCTCAACCCCTACGAGCAGTACTTC,CASSKGLPPGLNPYEQYF
TRBJ1-1,TRBV18,-,-,TGTGCCAGCTCACCGACCTGGAGCGCTGGGGCTTTCTTT,CASSPTWSAGAFF
TRBJ2-7,TRBV5-1,TRBD2,-,TGCGCCAGCAAAGCCTTGGGGCCCGAGGGGATGGGGGGGGGAGGCTACGAGCAGTACTTC,CASKALGPEGMGGGGYEQYF
TRBJ2-7,TRBV28,-,-,TGTGCCAGCAGCCCTAGGGCGGGCTCCTACGAGCAGTACTTC,CASSPRAGSYEQYF
TRBJ2-2,TRBV11-2,-,-,TGTGCCAGCAGTCGAGGGTTTTCTACCGGGGAGCTGTTTTTT,CASSRGFSTGELFF
TRBJ1-6,TRBV10-3,-,-,TGTGCCATCAGTGAGTCCCGGGATAATTCACCCCTCCACTTT,CAISESRDNSPLHF
TRBJ2-7,TRBV18,TRBD2,once,TGTGCCAGCTCACCTGGACGGGGGGGCGGCTACGAGCAGTACTTC,CASSPGRGGGYEQYF
TRBJ2-4,TRBV19,-,few,TGTGCCAGTAGTATAGGGCCAGGGGTAGCCAAAAACATTCAGTACTTC,CASSIGPGVAKNIQYF
TRBJ2-5,TRBV12-5,-,-,TGTGCTAGTGGGTACTCACAAGAGACCCAGTACTTC,CASGYSQETQYF
TRBJ2-2,TRBV7-6,-,-,TGTGCCAGCAGCTTTCAGGGGACCGGGGAGCTGTTTTTT,CASSFQGTGELFF
TRBJ1-1,TRBV7-9,-,-,TGTGCCAGCAGCTCGACTCGAAGCGGCCCGAACACTGAAGCTTTCTTT,CASSSTRSGPNTEAFF
TRBJ1-4,TRBV30,-,-,TGTGCCTGGAGTGTACTTCGGACAGATGAAAAACTGTTTTTT,CAWSVLRTDEKLFF
TRBJ1-1,TRBV19,-,-,TGTGCCAGTACAAGAGAAAGGAGGGGGAACACTGAAGCTTTCTTT,CASTRERRGNTEAFF
TRBJ2-1,TRBV7-9,TRBD1,-,TGTGCCAGCAGCTTAGGGGTGGGACAGAGCTCCTACAATGAGCAGTTCTTC,CASSLGVGQSSYNEQFF
TRBJ1-6,TRBV27,-,-,TGTGCCAGCCGTAACCTGAAGGGGTCTAATTCACCCCTCCACTTT,CASRNLKGSNSPLHF
TRBJ2-1,TRBV9,-,-,TGTGCCAGCAGCGTAGTGTCCGGGGGTTCGTATAATGAGCAGTTCTTC,CASSVVSGGSYNEQFF